This TCR beta chain was captured in a study of blood T cell repertoires in COVID-19. Study information: The study drew acute and convalescent COVID-19 samples from the United States, Italy and Spain. PBMCs, B-cell-depleted T cells, or T cells were the source of the cDNA or gDNA that made up the material.

The authors' processing: Estimated nucleated cell counts came from reference gene primer amplification. Repertoires were generated with immunoSEQ multiplex PCR, while TCRdb's copy carries only in-frame clones and drops some. V and J calls and clone size come straight from that table; D and trimming were deduced from the DNA. The data hold 35,000 to 45,000 clones, with around 90% observed a single time. V lost 2 bases, J lost 3 bases, and 8 bases lay in between. Germline CDR1 is WSHSY and CDR2 is SAAADI. The CDR3 contains 13 residues. The chain employs TRBV10-2 and TRBJ2-7; possible D gene TRBD1, 6 bases. The sequencing sample was made of peripheral blood. This receptor was obtained from a human donor in a cohort sampled during active COVID-19. CDR3 sequence (DNA): TGCGCCAGCAGTGAGGCAGGGGTCTACGAGCAGTACTTC. Its protein product is CASSEAGVYEQYF.